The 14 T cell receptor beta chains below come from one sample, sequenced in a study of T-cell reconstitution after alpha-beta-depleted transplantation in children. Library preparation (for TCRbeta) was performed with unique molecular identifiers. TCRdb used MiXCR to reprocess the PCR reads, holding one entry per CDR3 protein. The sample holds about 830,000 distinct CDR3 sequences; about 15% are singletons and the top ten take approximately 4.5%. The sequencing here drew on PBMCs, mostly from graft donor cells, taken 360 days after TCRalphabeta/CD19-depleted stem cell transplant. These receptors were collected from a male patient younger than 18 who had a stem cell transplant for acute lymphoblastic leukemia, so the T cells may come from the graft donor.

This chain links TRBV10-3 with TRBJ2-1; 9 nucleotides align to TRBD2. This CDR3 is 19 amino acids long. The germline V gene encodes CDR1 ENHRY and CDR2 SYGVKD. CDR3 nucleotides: TGTACCCTCTGTCCCCCCCTCGGATGGAGCGGGGGGACCTACAATGAGCAGTTCTTC. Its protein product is CTLCPPLGWSGGTYNEQFF.

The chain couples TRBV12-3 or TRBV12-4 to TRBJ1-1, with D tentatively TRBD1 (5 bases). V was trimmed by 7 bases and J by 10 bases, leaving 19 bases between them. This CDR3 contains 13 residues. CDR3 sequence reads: CASNAQVQAPAFF. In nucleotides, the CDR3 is TGTGCCAGCAACGCACAGGTCCAGGCCCCAGCTTTCTTT.

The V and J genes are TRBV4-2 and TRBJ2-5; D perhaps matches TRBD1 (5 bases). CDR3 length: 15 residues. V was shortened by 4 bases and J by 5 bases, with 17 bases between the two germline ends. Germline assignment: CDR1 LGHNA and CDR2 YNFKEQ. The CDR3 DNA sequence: TGTGCCAGCAGCCTCCGGACAAGCGTGGTGGAGACCCAGTACTTC. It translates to CASSLRTSVVETQYF.

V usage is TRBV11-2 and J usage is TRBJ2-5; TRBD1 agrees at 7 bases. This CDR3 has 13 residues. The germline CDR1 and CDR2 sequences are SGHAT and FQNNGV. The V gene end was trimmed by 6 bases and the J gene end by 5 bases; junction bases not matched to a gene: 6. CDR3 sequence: CASSSTGVETQYF. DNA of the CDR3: TGTGCCAGCAGTTCTACAGGGGTGGAGACCCAGTACTTC.

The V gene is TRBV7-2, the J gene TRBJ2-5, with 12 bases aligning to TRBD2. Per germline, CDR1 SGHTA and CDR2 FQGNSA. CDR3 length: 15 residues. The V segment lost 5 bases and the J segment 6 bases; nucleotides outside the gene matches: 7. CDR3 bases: TGTGCCAGCAGCCTCCGGACTAGCGGGATTAAGACCCAGTACTTC. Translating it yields CASSLRTSGIKTQYF.

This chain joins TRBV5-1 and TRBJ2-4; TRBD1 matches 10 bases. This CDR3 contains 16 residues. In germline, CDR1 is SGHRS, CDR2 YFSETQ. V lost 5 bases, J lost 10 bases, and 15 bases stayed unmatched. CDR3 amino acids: CASRGTTGGAGGIQYF. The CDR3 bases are TGCGCCAGCAGGGGGACGACAGGGGGCGCAGGGGGGATTCAGTACTTC.

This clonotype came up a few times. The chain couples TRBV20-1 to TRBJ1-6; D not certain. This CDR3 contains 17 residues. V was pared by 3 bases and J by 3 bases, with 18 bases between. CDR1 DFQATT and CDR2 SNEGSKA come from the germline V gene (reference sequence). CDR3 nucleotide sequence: TGCAGTGCTAGGGCAACTTGGACGCCCGGCTATAATTCACCCCTCCACTTT. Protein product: CSARATWTPGYNSPLHF.

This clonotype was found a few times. CDR3 DNA sequence: TGTGCCAGCAGTGAAGAGACAGGGGCCTACAATGAGCAGTTCTTC. Protein: CASSEETGAYNEQFF. The J gene is TRBJ2-1, the V gene TRBV2; 8 positions match TRBD1. Unmatched junction bases numbered 1, after V lost 1 base and J lost 2 bases. Per germline, CDR1 SNHLY and CDR2 FYNNEI. CDR3 length: 15 residues. The entire variable domain, with the rest obtained from reference TRBV2 and TRBJ2-1, is as follows: EPEVTQTPSHQVTQMGQEVILRCVPISNHLYFYWYRQILGQKVEFLVSFYNNEISEKSEIFDDQFSVERPDGSNFTLKIRSTKLEDSAMYFCASSEETGAYNEQFFGPGTRLTVL.

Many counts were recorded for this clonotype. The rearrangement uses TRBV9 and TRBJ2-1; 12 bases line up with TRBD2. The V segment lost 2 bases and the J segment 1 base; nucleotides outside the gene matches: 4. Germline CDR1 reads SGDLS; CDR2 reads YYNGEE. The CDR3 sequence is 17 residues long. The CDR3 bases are TGTGCCAGCAGCGTTGCTACTAGCGGGAGGTCCTACAATGAGCAGTTCTTC. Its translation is CASSVATSGRSYNEQFF.

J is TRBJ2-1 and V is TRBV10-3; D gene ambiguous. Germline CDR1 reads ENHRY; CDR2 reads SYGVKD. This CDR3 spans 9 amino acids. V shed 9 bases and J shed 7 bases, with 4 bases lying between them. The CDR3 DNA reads TGTGCCATGACGAATGAGCAGTTCTTC. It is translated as CAMTNEQFF.

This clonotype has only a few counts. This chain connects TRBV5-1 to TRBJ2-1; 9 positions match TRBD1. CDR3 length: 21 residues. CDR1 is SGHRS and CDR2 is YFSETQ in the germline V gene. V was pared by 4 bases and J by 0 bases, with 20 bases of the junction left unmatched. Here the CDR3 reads CASSPMGGQGKPVTSYNEQFF. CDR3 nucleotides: TGCGCCAGCAGCCCCATGGGGGGACAGGGTAAGCCTGTCACCTCCTACAATGAGCAGTTCTTC. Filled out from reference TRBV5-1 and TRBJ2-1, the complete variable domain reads KAGVTQTPRYLIKTRGQQVTLSCSPISGHRSVSWYQQTPGQGLQFLFEYFSETQRNKGNFPGRFSGRQFSNSRSEMNVSTLELGDSALYLCASSPMGGQGKPVTSYNEQFFGPGTRLTVL.

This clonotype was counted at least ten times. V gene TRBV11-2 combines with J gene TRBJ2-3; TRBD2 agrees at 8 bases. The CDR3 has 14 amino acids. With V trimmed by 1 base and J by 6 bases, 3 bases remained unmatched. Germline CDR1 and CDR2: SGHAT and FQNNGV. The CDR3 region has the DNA TGTGCCAGCAGCTTAGGACTAGCGAGGGATACGCAGTATTTT. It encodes CASSLGLARDTQYF.

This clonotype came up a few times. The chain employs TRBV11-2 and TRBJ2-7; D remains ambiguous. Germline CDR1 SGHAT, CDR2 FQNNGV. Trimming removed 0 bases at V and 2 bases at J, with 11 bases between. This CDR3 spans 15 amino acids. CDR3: CASSLDLGATYEQYF. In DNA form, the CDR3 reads TGTGCCAGCAGCTTAGATCTTGGTGCCACCTACGAGCAGTACTTC.

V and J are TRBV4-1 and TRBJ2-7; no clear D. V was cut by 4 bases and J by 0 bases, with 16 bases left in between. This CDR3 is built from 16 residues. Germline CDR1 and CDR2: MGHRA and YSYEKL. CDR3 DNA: TGCGCCAGCAGCCGGCTGGACGCTAGGAGCTCCTACGAGCAGTACTTC. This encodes CASSRLDARSSYEQYF.